Included here is one T cell receptor beta chain sequence, with context. Its cognate antigen is unknown. CDR3 and TCR beta VDJ profiling relied on a genomic DNA template. TCRdb re-called the reads with MiXCR, one entry per CDR3 protein. The sample has 150,000 to 200,000 distinct CDR3 sequences, less than 60% seen once. This sample was taken from a study of CD8+CD57+ T cells in acquired aplastic anemia. Study-level information: The sorted CD4+ and CD8+ cells yielded an average around 3 ug of DNA.

The CDR3 spans 13 residues. The V end was cut by 7 bases, the J end by 4 bases, with 14 bases between. CDR1 SNHLY and CDR2 FYNNEI come from the germline V gene. The sequenced patients had an expansion of CD8+CD57+ cells seen by flow cytometry. Acquired aplastic anemia of severe grade affected all patients. Regarding the study as a whole: With respect to CD8+ Simpson's diversity, patients and controls did not differ significantly. Both patients and controls carried the same twenty-nine CD8+ CDR3 sequences.

The clonotype comes from a human donor with aplastic anemia. The gene calls are TRBV2 and TRBJ2-7, with D possibly matching TRBD1 (6 bases). Sequenced: sorted CD4+, CD8+, or CD8+CD57+ T cells (not recorded which) from PBMCs. DNA for the CDR3: TGTGCCAGCATTAAGGACAGAGAATACGAGCAGTACTTC. Residues: CASIKDREYEQYF. Supplemented by reference TRBV2 and TRBJ2-7, the full variable domain reads EPEVTQTPSHQVTQMGQEVILRCVPISNHLYFYWYRQILGQKVEFLVSFYNNEISEKSEIFDDQFSVERPDGSNFTLKIRSTKLEDSAMYFCASIKDREYEQYFGPGTRLTVT.